Below are 30 T cell receptor beta chains sequenced from a single sample in a study of cytomegalovirus exposure and HLA in healthy donors. The PCR employed 60 Vbeta primers together with 13 Jbeta primers. Method: immunoSEQ multiplex PCR; TCRdb's copy keeps in-frame clones and lacks some. This sample has over 150,000 clones, with roughly 80% found just once. The sequenced material came from PBMCs. Source of these receptors: a male donor in good health and CMV-seronegative.

The chain recombines TRBV2 with TRBJ2-7; 10 positions agree with TRBD2. The trim removed 1 base at V and 1 base at J, leaving 1 base unmatched. This CDR3 is built from 15 residues. Germline CDR1 and CDR2: SNHLY and FYNNEI. CDR3: CASSEGSGGSYEQYF. The CDR3, as DNA: TGTGCCAGCAGTGAAGGTAGCGGGGGGTCCTACGAGCAGTACTTC.

V is TRBV19 and J is TRBJ2-6; D perhaps matches TRBD2 (5 bases). The CDR3 is made up of 19 amino acids. The V end lost 1 base, the J end lost 0 bases, and 16 bases lay between the germline ends. Germline V gene lookup returns CDR1 LNHDA and CDR2 SQIVND (reference sequence). The CDR3 reads CASSIAREGGDSGANVLTF. In DNA, the CDR3 is TGTGCCAGTAGTATAGCCCGGGAAGGCGGTGACTCTGGGGCCAACGTCCTGACTTTC.

This chain joins TRBV5-4 and TRBJ2-3; 8 bases agree with TRBD1. Germline V lookup: CDR1 SGHNT, CDR2 YYREEE (reference sequence). Trimming took 2 bases from V and 8 from J; bases not matched to a gene: 10. This CDR3 has 15 amino acids. CDR3 sequence (DNA): TGTGCCAGCAGCTTAAGGACAGGGCCCATCGGTACGCAGTATTTT. As protein: CASSLRTGPIGTQYF.

This clone has a single count. The chain couples TRBV29-1 to TRBJ2-4, with 7 bases aligning to TRBD2. This CDR3 comprises 13 residues. The V gene's germline CDR1 is SQVTM and CDR2 ANQGSEA. With V trimmed by 2 bases and J by 8 bases, 6 bases remained unmatched. The CDR3 here is CSVESQRGYIQYF. The CDR3 DNA sequence: TGCAGCGTTGAATCCCAGCGGGGCTACATTCAGTACTTC. Drawing the rest from reference TRBV29-1 and TRBJ2-4, the complete variable domain is SAVISQKPSRDICQRGTSLTIQCQVDSQVTMMFWYRQQPGQSLTLIATANQGSEATYESGFVIDKFPISRPNLTFSTLTVSNMSPEDSSIYLCSVESQRGYIQYFGAGTRLSVL.

The rearrangement joins TRBV10-3 to TRBJ1-5; 9 bases fit TRBD1. This CDR3 spans 13 amino acids. Looked up from germline, CDR1 is ENHRY and CDR2 is SYGVKD. Trimming cost V 11 bases and J 2 bases; bases outside gene matches: 4. CDR3 sequence: CAVRDRGNQPQHF. DNA for the CDR3: TGTGCCGTCCGGGACAGGGGCAATCAGCCCCAGCATTTT.

The V and J genes are TRBV6-5 and TRBJ2-7; TRBD1 might be the D (6 bases). The germline CDR1 and CDR2 sequences are MNHEY and SVGAGI. V was trimmed by 6 bases and J by 2 bases, leaving 11 bases between them. CDR3 length equals 13 residues. CDR3 residues: CASRRTETYEQYF. The CDR3, as DNA: TGTGCCAGCAGACGGACAGAGACCTACGAGCAGTACTTC.

The chain couples TRBV5-5 to TRBJ2-3, with D maybe TRBD1 (5 bases). The CDR3 loop spans 16 amino acids. Germline CDR1 is SGHKS and CDR2 is YYEKEE (reference sequence). V was clipped by 3 bases and J by 2 bases, with 16 bases between them. For the CDR3, the DNA is TGTGCCAGCAGCTCCGGGCTCGGCAGGGCCACAGATACGCAGTATTTT. It codes for CASSSGLGRATDTQYF.

The chain links TRBV19 to TRBJ1-1, with D perhaps TRBD1 (5 bases). The V gene lost 4 bases and the J gene lost 0 bases, with 15 bases spanning the gap. Germline-derived CDR1 and CDR2 are LNHDA and SQIVND (reference sequence). CDR3 length equals 16 residues. The CDR3 region has the DNA TGTGCCAGTAGTACGCCCCAGGGCAGGATGAACACTGAAGCTTTCTTT. It specifies CASSTPQGRMNTEAFF.

The gene calls are TRBV11-3 and TRBJ2-1; 9 bases align to TRBD2. Unmatched junction bases numbered 5, after V lost 1 base and J lost 7 bases. Germline-derived CDR1 and CDR2 are SGHNT and YENEEA. The CDR3 extends over 15 amino acids. The CDR3 sequence: CASSLGWRGGNEQFF. The DNA of the CDR3 is TGTGCCAGCAGCTTAGGGTGGCGGGGGGGGAATGAGCAGTTCTTC.

This clone has more than one count but fewer than ten. The V gene is TRBV4-2, the J gene TRBJ1-1; D uncertain. The CDR3 consists of 16 residues. The germline V gene encodes CDR1 LGHNA and CDR2 YNFKEQ. The V gene lost 3 bases and the J gene lost 3 bases, with 17 bases spanning the gap. CDR3 sequence reads: CASSQDRDIRDTEAFF. The CDR3 nucleotides read TGTGCCAGCAGCCAGGACCGGGATATTCGGGACACTGAAGCTTTCTTT.

This clone was picked up a small number of times. The rearrangement links TRBV6-5 to TRBJ1-6; D is unclear. Germline V gives CDR1 MNHEY, CDR2 SVGAGI. Trimming left V 5 bases short and J 3 bases short, with 11 bases between. CDR3 length equals 15 residues. The CDR3 loop reads CASSRVRNYNSPLHF. The CDR3 DNA sequence: TGTGCCAGCAGTCGCGTCCGAAACTATAATTCACCCCTCCACTTT.

V gene TRBV9 combines with J gene TRBJ1-5, with 7 bases fitting TRBD1. Trimming cost V 2 bases and J 4 bases; bases outside gene matches: 6. CDR3 length equals 15 residues. Per germline, CDR1 SGDLS and CDR2 YYNGEE. CDR3 DNA sequence: TGTGCCAGCAGCGTCACAGGGGATTTAAATCAGCCCCAGCATTTT. Protein sequence: CASSVTGDLNQPQHF.

The chain employs TRBV5-1 and TRBJ2-2; 7 nucleotides match TRBD1. The V gene end was trimmed by 0 bases and the J gene end by 5 bases; junction bases not matched to a gene: 4. The germline gives CDR1 SGHRS, CDR2 YFSETQ. The CDR3 extends over 15 amino acids. Here the CDR3 DNA reads TGCGCCAGCAGCTTGGTGGCAGGGGGAACCGGGGAGCTGTTTTTT. Its protein product is CASSLVAGGTGELFF.

The chain employs TRBV5-1 and TRBJ2-2, with TRBD1 matching 10 bases. This CDR3 comprises 16 residues. The ends lost 0 bases at V and 6 bases at J; junction bases unmatched: 5. The germline V gene has CDR1 SGHRS and CDR2 YFSETQ. CDR3 DNA sequence: TGCGCCAGCAGCTTGGCCGGGACAGGGGTGTCCGGGGAGCTGTTTTTT. It codes for CASSLAGTGVSGELFF.

The chain has TRBV27 and TRBJ1-5; D perhaps matches TRBD1 (5 bases). The CDR3 consists of 15 residues. V lost 8 bases and J 0 bases, leaving 14 bases between the germline ends. Germline assignment: CDR1 MNHEY and CDR2 SMNVEV (reference sequence). The CDR3 region is CASGHVLYSNQPQHF. The CDR3 DNA follows: TGTGCCAGCGGACATGTATTATATAGCAATCAGCCCCAGCATTTT.

The chain is built from TRBV30 and TRBJ2-3; a weak D match, TRBD1 (6 bases). The CDR3 sequence is 13 residues long. Between the trimmed V and J ends, which lost 3 bases and 0 bases, there was a span of 7 bases. Germline V gene sequence: CDR1 GTSNPN, CDR2 SVGIG (reference sequence). The CDR3 DNA is TGTGCCTGGAGGGACAGCAGCACAGATACGCAGTATTTT. Protein: CAWRDSSTDTQYF.

Only one count was recorded for this clone. The chain couples TRBV5-1 to TRBJ2-1, with 9 bases lining up with TRBD1. This CDR3 region has 13 residues. V lost 4 bases, J lost 13 bases, and 9 bases stayed unmatched. Germline V gives CDR1 SGHRS, CDR2 YFSETQ. CDR3 region: CASSRTTGGEQFF. For the CDR3, the DNA is TGCGCCAGCAGCAGGACTACAGGGGGCGAACAGTTCTTC.

Details on this clone: This sample also contains other DNA sequences that code for the same CDR3. The genes are TRBV5-1 and TRBJ1-1; D gene ambiguous. The V gene's germline CDR1 is SGHRS and CDR2 YFSETQ. V was clipped by 0 bases and J by 8 bases, with 11 bases between them. There are 13 residues in the CDR3. For the CDR3, the DNA is TGCGCCAGCAGCTTGGTACCAGATCAAGAAGCTTTCTTT. The encoded protein is CASSLVPDQEAFF.

There are a few counts of this clone. The chain employs TRBV30 and TRBJ2-1; 11 bases are a match to TRBD2. Germline assignment: CDR1 GTSNPN and CDR2 SVGIG (reference sequence). The CDR3 runs to 13 residues. V dropped 5 bases and J dropped 10; count of bases not matched to a gene: 7. The CDR3 DNA follows: TGTGCCTGGGTAGCGGGGGGGCAACGGGAGCAGTTCTTC. Protein sequence: CAWVAGGQREQFF.

The sample holds a few counts of this clone. This chain uses TRBV27 with TRBJ2-7, with 8 bases matching TRBD1. Per the germline V gene, CDR1 is MNHEY and CDR2 is SMNVEV (reference sequence). The CDR3 loop spans 15 amino acids. The V segment lost 2 bases and the J segment 6 bases; nucleotides outside the gene matches: 9. The CDR3 DNA follows: TGTGCCAGCAGTTTACAGACGACAGGGGCCGGCGAGCAGTACTTC. Encoded protein: CASSLQTTGAGEQYF.

This clone has just one count. This chain connects TRBV27 to TRBJ2-5, with 9 nucleotides matching TRBD1. The V segment lost 6 bases and the J segment 4 bases; nucleotides outside the gene matches: 18. The CDR3 has 18 amino acids. Germline lookup yields CDR1 MNHEY and CDR2 SMNVEV (reference sequence). This CDR3 reads CASRPHPSGTGSRETQYF. DNA for the CDR3: TGTGCCAGCAGACCCCACCCCAGCGGGACAGGGTCGAGAGAGACCCAGTACTTC.

This chain joins TRBV7-2 and TRBJ2-5; D is perhaps TRBD2 (6 bases). The CDR3 loop spans 16 amino acids. The V gene lost 1 base and the J gene lost 2 bases, with 14 bases spanning the gap. In germline, CDR1 is SGHTA, CDR2 FQGNSA. CDR3 coding DNA: TGTGCCAGCAGCTTAGAGGGCGGGGACCTTCAAGAGACCCAGTACTTC. Protein sequence: CASSLEGGDLQETQYF.

Comment on this clone: Different DNA sequences within this sample yield the same CDR3. V and J are TRBV5-1 and TRBJ1-4, with 9 bases aligning to TRBD1. Germline loops: CDR1 SGHRS, CDR2 YFSETQ. CDR3 length equals 15 residues. J was trimmed by 5 bases and V by 7 bases; bases with no gene match: 9. The CDR3 region has the DNA TGCGCCAGCGCGCGGGACAGGGTGGAGAATGAAAAACTGTTTTTT. Translated, it gives CASARDRVENEKLFF.

The chain has TRBV6-5 and TRBJ1-2, with 8 positions matching TRBD1. The CDR3 has 14 residues. Germline CDR1 reads MNHEY; CDR2 reads SVGAGI. Trimming took 6 bases from V and 7 from J; bases not matched to a gene: 10. The CDR3 region has the DNA TGTGCCAGCAGCCAGGACAGGGAGTTAGGTGGCTACACCTTC. Protein: CASSQDRELGGYTF.

The CDR3 region has the DNA TGTGCCAGCAGCTCTAGCGCAGATACGCAGTATTTT. Its translation is CASSSSADTQYF. The chain employs TRBV7-9 and TRBJ2-3, with D possibly being TRBD2 (6 bases). V lost 4 bases and J lost 4, with 6 bases in between. Germline V gives CDR1 SEHNR, CDR2 FQNEAQ (reference sequence). The CDR3 runs 12 residues. Supplemented by reference TRBV7-9 and TRBJ2-3, the full variable domain reads DTGVSQNPRHKITKRGQNVTFRCDPISEHNRLYWYRQTLGQGPEFLTYFQNEAQLEKSRLLSDRFSAERPKGSFSTLEIQRTEQGDSAMYLCASSSSADTQYFGPGTRLTVL.

J is TRBJ2-5 and V is TRBV28; 9 bases agree with TRBD2. Trimming cost V 8 bases and J 2 bases; bases outside gene matches: 6. Germline lookup yields CDR1 MDHEN and CDR2 SYDVKM. The CDR3 sequence is 14 residues long. The CDR3 DNA reads TGTGCCAGCCGCGGGGGGGCTTGGCAAGAGACCCAGTACTTC. This translates into CASRGGAWQETQYF.

This chain links TRBV10-3 with TRBJ1-3, with 8 bases fitting TRBD1. V gave up 10 bases and J gave up 0 bases; unmatched junction bases: 17. Germline V gene lookup returns CDR1 ENHRY and CDR2 SYGVKD. This CDR3 has 18 residues. CDR3 nucleotide sequence: TGTGCCACCACAGGGCTACCGGGACAGGTGAGCTCTGGAAACACCATATATTTT. Translating gives CATTGLPGQVSSGNTIYF.

V and J are TRBV7-8 and TRBJ1-2, with 10 bases identical to TRBD1. The CDR3 runs to 14 residues. Germline V gene sequence: CDR1 SGHVS, CDR2 FQNEAQ. V gave up 5 bases and J gave up 7 bases; unmatched junction bases: 7. Written as DNA, the CDR3 is TGTGCCAGCAGCGAGGGACAGGGGCAGGGTGGCTACACCTTC. It is translated as CASSEGQGQGGYTF. Based on the CDR3 plus reference TRBV7-8 and TRBJ1-2, the full variable domain is GAGVSQSPRYKVAKRGQDVALRCDPISGHVSLFWYQQALGQGPEFLTYFQNEAQLDKSGLPSDRFFAERPEGSVSTLKIQRTQQEDSAVYLCASSEGQGQGGYTFGSGTRLTVV.

The chain has TRBV5-1 and TRBJ1-1; D call uncertain. The CDR3 is 14 amino acids. V was trimmed by 3 bases and J by 2 bases, leaving 11 bases between them. CDR1 is SGHRS and CDR2 is YFSETQ in the germline V gene. This CDR3 reads CASSSRLQNTEAFF. The CDR3 region has the DNA TGCGCCAGCAGCTCCAGATTGCAAAACACTGAAGCTTTCTTT. The complete variable domain, with remaining parts taken from reference TRBV5-1 and TRBJ1-1, reads KAGVTQTPRYLIKTRGQQVTLSCSPISGHRSVSWYQQTPGQGLQFLFEYFSETQRNKGNFPGRFSGRQFSNSRSEMNVSTLELGDSALYLCASSSRLQNTEAFFGQGTRLTVV.

This clone has more than one count but fewer than ten. V and J are TRBV10-3 and TRBJ2-2, with D perhaps TRBD1 (6 bases). V lost 8 bases to trimming and J lost 6 bases, with 13 bases between them. Germline V lookup: CDR1 ENHRY, CDR2 SYGVKD. The CDR3 covers 13 residues. The CDR3 is CAIGGQFPGELFF. The CDR3 coding sequence is TGTGCCATCGGCGGACAGTTCCCCGGGGAGCTGTTTTTT.